Listed below are T cell receptor beta chains from one sample, sequenced in a study of blood T cell repertoires in COVID-19. This table comes from immunoSEQ multiplex PCR, and its TCRdb copy is limited to in-frame clones, with some not included. The sample lists under 200,000 clones; over 80% were seen once. What was sequenced was peripheral blood. These receptor sequences come from a woman aged 55 to 70 with acute or convalescent COVID-19. Both conserved end residues are part of each CDR3. The D gene is left open where the match is weak. Clone size appears in some rows only: once, few, many, or a class for an expanded clone.

clone size	D gene	V gene	J gene	CDR3 DNA	CDR3 protein
-	-	TRBV7-9	TRBJ1-4	TGTGCCAGCAACTACCCAGGGGTCACTAATGAAAAACTGTTTTTT	CASNYPGVTNEKLFF
medium-sized	-	TRBV11-2	TRBJ2-2	TGTGCCAGCAGCTTCGGAGAGATGAACACCGGGGAGCTGTTTTTT	CASSFGEMNTGELFF
-	-	TRBV29-1	TRBJ1-1	TGCAGCGTTGCCAGGACTAACACTGAAGCTTTCTTT	CSVARTNTEAFF
-	TRBD1	TRBV6-6	TRBJ1-2	TGTGCCAGCAGTTACAGGACAGGGCCTCATGGCTACACCTTC	CASSYRTGPHGYTF
-	-	TRBV6-5	TRBJ1-3	TGTGCCAGCGGCCCAGATGGCCGTAGAAACACCATATATTTT	CASGPDGRRNTIYF
once	-	TRBV29-1	TRBJ1-2	TGCAGCGTTGAAGAGGGGTCCCGCGGGGGCTACACCTTC	CSVEEGSRGGYTF
-	-	TRBV4-2	TRBJ1-2	TGTGCCAGCAGCCAAGTGGAGAAGTCTTTTACCGGCTACACCTTC	CASSQVEKSFTGYTF
-	-	TRBV7-6	TRBJ2-3	TGTGCCAGCAGCTTAGTCCCTTCAAGTACTAGCACAGATACGCAGTATTTT	CASSLVPSSTSTDTQYF
-	-	TRBV7-2	TRBJ2-1	TGTGCCAGCAGCTTAGCCCCGCTTGGGCCCATCATGGAGCAGTTCTTC	CASSLAPLGPIMEQFF
-	TRBD1	TRBV10-2	TRBJ1-6	TGCGCCAGCAGTGCGAGGGGGCGCCTGGGTCTTTCACCCCTCCACTTT	CASSARGRLGLSPLHF
few	-	TRBV18	TRBJ2-1	TGTGCCAGCTCGACAGTTTACAATGAGCAGTTCTTC	CASSTVYNEQFF
-	TRBD1	TRBV19	TRBJ1-1	TGTGCCAGTAGTATAGAGGGACAGCAGAACACTGAAGCTTTCTTT	CASSIEGQQNTEAFF
-	TRBD1	TRBV7-7	TRBJ1-4	TGTGCTAGCAGAGAAGGGGGACAGGGGAACGAAAAACTGTTTTTT	CASREGGQGNEKLFF
-	TRBD1	TRBV5-1	TRBJ1-1	TGCGCCAGCAGCTTGGGAAGCGTCACAGGGGGCACTGAAGCTTTCTTT	CASSLGSVTGGTEAFF
-	-	TRBV5-1	TRBJ1-1	TGCGCCAGCAGCTCGAGGACAGCAGGGAACACTGAAGCTTTCTTT	CASSSRTAGNTEAFF
-	-	TRBV2	TRBJ2-4	TGTGCCAGCAGTGGGACTGGCGTACCCCTAGCCAAAAACATTCAGTACTTC	CASSGTGVPLAKNIQYF
-	-	TRBV7-8	TRBJ2-7	TGTGCCAGCAGCTTAAGCCGTCGGAGCTACGAGCAGTACTTC	CASSLSRRSYEQYF